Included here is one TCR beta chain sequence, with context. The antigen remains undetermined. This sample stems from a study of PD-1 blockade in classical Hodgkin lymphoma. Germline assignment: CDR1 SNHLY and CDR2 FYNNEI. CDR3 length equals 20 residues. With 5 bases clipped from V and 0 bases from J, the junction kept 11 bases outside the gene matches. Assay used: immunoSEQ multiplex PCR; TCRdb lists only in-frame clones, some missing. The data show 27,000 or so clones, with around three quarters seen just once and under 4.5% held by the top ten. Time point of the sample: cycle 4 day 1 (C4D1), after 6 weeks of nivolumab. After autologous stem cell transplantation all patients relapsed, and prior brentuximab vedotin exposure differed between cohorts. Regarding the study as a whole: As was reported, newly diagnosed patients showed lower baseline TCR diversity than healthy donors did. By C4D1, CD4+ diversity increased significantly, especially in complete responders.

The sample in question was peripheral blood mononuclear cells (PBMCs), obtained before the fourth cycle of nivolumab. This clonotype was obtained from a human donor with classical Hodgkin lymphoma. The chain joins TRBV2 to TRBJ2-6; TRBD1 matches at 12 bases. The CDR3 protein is CASSPGQGARLVSGANVLTF. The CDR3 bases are TGTGCCAGCAGTCCGGGACAGGGGGCTAGGTTGGTCTCTGGGGCCAACGTCCTGACTTTC.